This T cell receptor beta chain comes out of a study of cytomegalovirus exposure and HLA in healthy donors. Study results and limitations: In the analysis, some V segments, TRBV6-2 and TRBV6-3 included, were excluded as indistinguishable. Presence/absence results assume similar sequencing depth per donor, which may not hold.

With 60 Vbeta and 13 Jbeta primers, the PCR was carried out. As handled by the study authors: Later reanalysis found about 80 million unique TCR beta chains, about 11 million of them shared. Sequenced by immunoSEQ multiplex PCR; TCRdb stores in-frame clones only, minus some. V, J and clone size reflect that table, while D and trimming were determined from the DNA. The table records fewer than 200,000 clones, 75% to 80% of them present only once. V was pared by 4 bases and J by 4 bases, with 14 bases between. Per the germline V gene, CDR1 is SGHDN and CDR2 is FVKESK. The CDR3 is made up of 15 amino acids. About this clone itself: What it binds is not known.

Participants comprised healthy donors of bone marrow. The chain recombines TRBV14 with TRBJ2-1; maybe TRBD2 (7 bases). The origin of this receptor is a man aged 35-49 years in good health and CMV-seropositive. Source material: PBMCs. CDR3 nucleotides: TGTGCCAGCAGCCGGATAGGGGGGGGTTACAATGAGCAGTTCTTC. It translates to CASSRIGGGYNEQFF.